This T cell receptor (beta chain) was sequenced for a study of T cell responses to AZD1222 COVID-19 vaccine (dated by TCRdb to the early 2020s). Looking at the study overall: TCR sequencing was performed for fewer than 250 trial participants, of whom around 200 were given two doses of AZD1222 and approximately 25 were given two doses of MenACWY control vaccine. Enrollment into the trials was organized by age into subgroups of 18-55, 56-69 and 70-plus years, and those subgroups contained roughly 160, 29 and 62 TCR-sequenced participants, respectively.

Broader findings and caveats from the paper: Reportedly, close to half of the unique spike-specific TCRs recognized epitopes lying outside the regions that are mutated in the B.1.351 and B.1.1.7 variants. Conclusions about previously exposed vaccinees are limited because only six or seven AZD1222 recipients were SARS-CoV-2 seropositive at baseline. Participants were mostly white British, with more females than males. The authors suggested clonal diversity may have been underestimated. CD4 TCRs associated with the vaccine covered the entire spike protein, and the dominant responses were in regions 160-218 and 743-854. No day 14 peak-response samples were available, so repertoires were characterized only after the peak T cell response. In the small 56-69-year group, the increase in depth fell short of significance, most likely because of low power. After two AZD1222 doses, spike-specific TCR breadth and depth were significantly higher than at day 0 and than in MenACWY recipients.

Turning to this clone: This clone's antigen is unknown. The input lacks base qualities; no much larger clone sits a single base away.

V is clipped by 5 bases and J by 10 bases, and the sequence between their germline boundaries is 14 bases long. From the germline V gene, CDR1 is MNHEY and CDR2 is SVGEGT. The CDR3 has 12 amino acids, counting the end cysteine and phenylalanine. The sequence is cut down to CDR3 DNA, 36 bases in frame from base 1. The time point tag for this specimen amounts to: about 28 days (+/-7) after the second vaccine dose. AZD1222 recipients given second doses at about 4 weeks or at about 12 weeks were pooled, since spike-specific TCR depth and breadth were not found to differ between the two schedules. The vaccinee samples were drawn from two UK trials, COV001 and COV002, one of which was a single-blind randomized controlled phase 2/3 trial testing AZD1222 (ChAdOx1 nCoV-19) in healthy adults. For TCRbeta chain sequencing, PBMC samples from trial participants were taken at day 0 and at day 28 after the second dose.

The CDR3 regions of human TCRbeta chains were analyzed by immunosequencing. The original methods were these. TCRs in the repertoires were compared against a reference library of SARS-CoV-2-specific TCRs that had been generated with the MIRA antigen-specificity platform. Breadth meant the fraction of unique TCRs that were SARS-CoV-2-associated, whereas depth meant the fraction of total T cells that were SARS-CoV-2-associated. Using the MIRA data, every spike-specific TCR was mapped to the spike region that the TCR reacted to and assigned to either a CD4 or a CD8 class. Log10-transformed breadth and depth values were compared by one-way ANOVA with Sidak's multiple comparisons tests. TCRdb carries this immuneACCESS record with in-frame sequences only. Its versions omit some clonotypes, under half of them owing to an unresolved V gene in the studies checked, with the rest unexplained. The DNA gave D and trimming, while V, J and clone size come from that table. This sample comprises 190,000 or so clones, roughly 92% of them detected only once. The top ten constitute about 1% of the sample.

The material sequenced was peripheral blood, taken 28 days after the second AZD1222 dose. This receptor was taken from an adult who received the AZD1222 COVID-19 vaccine. The chain joins TRBV6-2 or TRBV6-3 to TRBJ1-1; the best D guess is TRBD1, with 6 bases matching. The encoded CDR3 is CASSSQGLGAFF. The DNA sequence is as follows: TGTGCCAGCAGTAGCCAGGGGCTGGGAGCTTTCTTT.